Below, one T cell receptor beta chain is given with its context. The data are from a study of blood T cell repertoires in COVID-19. Germline V gene sequence: CDR1 SGHRS, CDR2 YFSETQ. The CDR3 consists of 15 residues. V was pared by 0 bases and J by 1 base, with 3 bases of the junction left unmatched. Sequencing used immunoSEQ multiplex PCR; TCRdb keeps in-frame clones, though not all of them. The profile shows about 360,000 clones, approximately 86% of them singletons. The sequence derives from a human donor in a cohort sampled during active COVID-19. This sequence joins TRBV5-1 and TRBJ2-7; 8 bases match TRBD2. The sample comprised peripheral blood. The CDR3 bases are TGCGCCAGCAGCTTGGACGGACTAGCATCCTACGAGCAGTACTTC. It translates to CASSLDGLASYEQYF. Looking up the rest from reference TRBV5-1 and TRBJ2-7 gives the full variable domain: KAGVTQTPRYLIKTRGQQVTLSCSPISGHRSVSWYQQTPGQGLQFLFEYFSETQRNKGNFPGRFSGRQFSNSRSEMNVSTLELGDSALYLCASSLDGLASYEQYFGPGTRLTVT.